Sequencing of this TCR beta chain was carried out in a study of T-cell memory formation after mild COVID-19. With V trimmed by 1 base and J by 9 bases, 8 bases remained unmatched. Germline CDR1 and CDR2: LGHNA and YNFKEQ. This CDR3 comprises 15 residues. TCRdb analysed the 5' RACE reads with MiXCR anew, one entry per CDR3 protein. The table lists about 350,000 distinct CDR3 sequences, roughly 13% of them singletons. V usage is TRBV4-2 and J usage is TRBJ2-1; 8 bases are shared with TRBD2. The receptor comes from a man younger than 30 who had mild COVID-19 (a few samples of this study predate the infection). Cell type and time point are not known. Source material: PBMCs or a T cell subset sorted from them (not recorded which). DNA for the CDR3: TGTGCCAGCAGCCAAGCACCGGGACTAGTAGGTGAGCAGTTCTTC. Its protein is CASSQAPGLVGEQFF.